The 9 T cell receptor beta chains below were found in one sample sequenced in a study of post-analysis software for immune sequencing data. Study-wide points: Patients used five TRBV segments, including TRBV5-6, TRBV5-1 and TRBV20-1, more often than controls.

Every TCR beta cDNA library bore unique molecular identifiers. TCRdb reanalysed the PCR reads using MiXCR and keeps one entry per CDR3 protein. Among approximately 730,000 distinct CDR3 sequences listed, 25% to 30% were seen once. These receptors lack a known antigen. Sequenced input: blood. Receptor source: a girl aged 5 to 17 with multiple sclerosis.

This clonotype was counted at least ten times. V and J are TRBV20-1 and TRBJ2-5; D gene unclear. The CDR3 runs 14 residues. Germline CDR1 is DFQATT and CDR2 is SNEGSKA (reference sequence). Trimming shortened V by 6 bases and J by 2 bases, and 16 bases separated the two germline ends. In DNA form, the CDR3 reads TGCAGTGCCCCTGTTACATCCATACAAGAGACCCAGTACTTC. Translation gives CSAPVTSIQETQYF.

In DNA form, the CDR3 reads TGTGCCAGCAGCCGAAGGGGGACAGGGAGAGATCAGCCCCAGCATTTT. Protein sequence: CASSRRGTGRDQPQHF. V and J are TRBV7-9 and TRBJ1-5, with TRBD1 matching 9 bases. V dropped 5 bases and J dropped 5; count of bases not matched to a gene: 10. The CDR3 spans 16 residues. CDR1 SEHNR and CDR2 FQNEAQ come from the germline V gene (reference sequence).

The table lists this clonotype with a few counts. The chain recombines TRBV7-2 with TRBJ2-7; 10 bases are shared with TRBD2. The junction had 8 bases not matched to a gene; V was cut back by 5 bases and J by 4 bases. Germline CDR1 is SGHTA and CDR2 is FQGNSA. The CDR3 spans 15 residues. The CDR3 loop reads CASSVWTSGSYEQYF. The CDR3 DNA sequence: TGTGCCAGCAGCGTATGGACTAGCGGCTCATACGAGCAGTACTTC.

The chain joins TRBV6-2 or TRBV6-3 to TRBJ1-5; D is ambiguous. CDR1 and CDR2 (germline): MNHEY, SVGEGT. V was pared by 7 bases and J by 5 bases, with 9 bases between. The CDR3 extends over 12 amino acids. Here the CDR3 DNA reads TGTGCCAGCACCGACCGTTATCAGCCCCAGCATTTT. Amino acid sequence: CASTDRYQPQHF.

This chain links TRBV5-1 with TRBJ2-3; 10 bases match TRBD2. CDR1 and CDR2 (germline): SGHRS, YFSETQ. The CDR3 totals 16 residues. J lost 5 bases, V lost 5 bases, and 11 bases had no gene match. CDR3 DNA: TGCGCCAGCAGGGCGGGACTAGCGCCCTCCAAAGATACGCAGTATTTT. It is translated as CASRAGLAPSKDTQYF.

The genes are TRBV29-1 and TRBJ2-1; TRBD2 aligns across 9 bases. The CDR3 sequence is 14 residues long. Germline values: CDR1 SQVTM, CDR2 ANQGSEA. V lost 4 bases, J lost 8 bases, and 9 bases stayed unmatched. The CDR3 coding sequence is TGCAGCGTTGGGGGTAGCGGGAGTGGCTATGAGCAGTTCTTC. This sequence encodes CSVGGSGSGYEQFF.

This clonotype appeared a few times. J is TRBJ2-1 and V is TRBV6-2 or TRBV6-3; D is perhaps TRBD2 (5 bases). The CDR3 sequence is 14 residues long. Germline CDR1 is MNHEY and CDR2 is SVGEGT. The V gene lost 6 bases and the J gene lost 2 bases, with 11 bases spanning the gap. The CDR3, as DNA: TGTGCCAGCAGCCGAGCGGACCCCTACAATGAGCAGTTCTTC. Translating it yields CASSRADPYNEQFF.

This clonotype occurred many times. This chain uses TRBV7-4 with TRBJ2-1, with D possibly TRBD2 on 6 matching bases. The germline gives CDR1 SGHVT, CDR2 SQSDAQ. The CDR3 has 16 residues. The V gene lost 7 bases and the J gene lost 6 bases, with 22 bases spanning the gap. The CDR3 is CASTSGIPGLANEQFF. The CDR3 DNA reads TGTGCCAGCACCTCGGGGATTCCGGGACTGGCCAATGAGCAGTTCTTC.

The gene calls are TRBV29-1 and TRBJ1-1; D not certain. The CDR3 has 13 amino acids. Germline assignment: CDR1 SQVTM and CDR2 ANQGSEA. V was pared by 6 bases and J by 3 bases, with 14 bases between. CDR3 sequence: CSVALLVDTEAFF. For the CDR3, the DNA is TGCAGCGTGGCGTTGTTGGTGGACACTGAAGCTTTCTTT.